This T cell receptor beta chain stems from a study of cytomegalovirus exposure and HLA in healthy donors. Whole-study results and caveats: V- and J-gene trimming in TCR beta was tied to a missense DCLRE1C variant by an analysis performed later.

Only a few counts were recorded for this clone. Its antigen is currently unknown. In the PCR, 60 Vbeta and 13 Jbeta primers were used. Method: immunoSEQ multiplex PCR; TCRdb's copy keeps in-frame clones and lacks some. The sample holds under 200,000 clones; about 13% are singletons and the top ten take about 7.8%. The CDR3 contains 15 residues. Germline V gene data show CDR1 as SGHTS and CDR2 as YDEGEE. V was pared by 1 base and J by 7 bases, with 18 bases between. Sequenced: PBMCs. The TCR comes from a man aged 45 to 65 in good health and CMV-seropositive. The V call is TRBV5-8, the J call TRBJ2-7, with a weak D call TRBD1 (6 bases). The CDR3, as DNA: TGTGCCAGCAGCTTGCTAGGGGGTATGAAGGAGGAGCAGTACTTC. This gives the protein CASSLLGGMKEEQYF.